Shown below are 14 T cell receptor beta chains from a single sample sequenced in a study of cytomegalovirus exposure and HLA in healthy donors (dated by TCRdb to the late 2010s). The method was the immunoSEQ multiplex PCR assay. A mixture of 60 forward primers for TCR Vbeta segments and 13 reverse primers for TCR Jbeta segments was used in the multiplex PCR. Imported from immuneACCESS, the table was reduced by TCRdb to in-frame sequences with V and J called. These copies leave out some clones; in studies compared against another copy, an unresolved V gene accounts for under half, and the cause of the remainder is not known. The sample table holds about 220,000 clones, of which around 80% were seen once. Together, the top ten hold roughly 0.7% of the sample. Sequences were obtained from PBMCs. The receptors come from a boy under 10 years old in good health and CMV-seronegative.

A remark on this clone: The germline gene is not matched at one end of the junction; a read error may be the cause. The chain couples TRBV19 to TRBJ2-7; D is uncertain. Germline loops: CDR1 LNHDA, CDR2 SQIVND (reference sequence). This CDR3 is 15 amino acids long. The CDR3 sequence: CASSIAGFSSYEQYF. CDR3 DNA: TGTGCCAGTAGTATAGCTGGCTTTAGCTCCTACGAACAGTACTTC.

The rearrangement uses TRBV6-5 and TRBJ2-5; TRBD2 might be the D (6 bases). The V gene lost 0 bases and the J gene lost 4 bases, with 12 bases spanning the gap. Germline values: CDR1 MNHEY, CDR2 SVGAGI. The CDR3 spans 15 residues. CDR3 sequence reads: CASSYSGLGGETQYF. CDR3 nucleotides: TGTGCCAGCAGTTACTCGGGGCTCGGGGGAGAGACCCAGTACTTC.

The CDR3 sequence: CASSLDGQDSGYTF. In nucleotides, the CDR3 is TGTGCCAGCAGTTTAGATGGACAGGATTCCGGCTACACCTTC. The V gene is TRBV27, the J gene TRBJ1-2; the match to TRBD1 covers 7 bases. The V and J ends lost 2 bases and 8 bases, in that order; junction bases with no gene match: 8. Germline V gives CDR1 MNHEY, CDR2 SMNVEV (reference sequence). The CDR3 covers 14 residues.

The chain uses TRBV23-1 and TRBJ2-1, with 8 bases matching TRBD2. TRBV23-1 counts as an open reading frame of uncertain function. After removal of 5 bases from V and 5 bases from J, the junction contained 11 bases not matched to a gene. The CDR3 spans 16 residues. CDR3 in DNA: TGCGCCAGCAGTGGTCGACTCGAGCGGGAGCACAATGAGCAGTTCTTC. This gives the protein CASSGRLEREHNEQFF.

This clone was recorded once. This chain joins TRBV2 and TRBJ2-7, with 9 nucleotides matching TRBD1. With V trimmed by 4 bases and J by 5 bases, 9 bases remained unmatched. This CDR3 has 15 amino acids. Per the germline V gene, CDR1 is SNHLY and CDR2 is FYNNEI. The CDR3 sequence is CASSASGQGIHEQYF. CDR3 coding DNA: TGTGCCAGCAGTGCGTCAGGACAGGGGATCCACGAGCAGTACTTC.

The chain carries TRBV30 and TRBJ2-7; TRBD2 matches 7 bases. Germline V CDR1 and CDR2: GTSNPN, SVGIG (reference sequence). The CDR3 runs to 12 residues. V lost 4 bases, J lost 5 bases, and 5 bases stayed unmatched. CDR3 loop: CAWKGGAHEQYF. CDR3 bases: TGTGCCTGGAAGGGAGGGGCCCACGAGCAGTACTTC. The whole variable domain, filled in from reference TRBV30 and TRBJ2-7, reads SQTIHQWPATLVQPVGSPLSLECTVEGTSNPNLYWYRQAAGRGLQLLFYSVGIGQISSEVPQNLSASRPQDRQFILSSKKLLLSDSGFYLCAWKGGAHEQYFGPGTRLTVT.

The chain recombines TRBV11-1 with TRBJ1-1; D gene uncertain. CDR1 and CDR2 from the germline V gene are SGHAT and FQDESV (reference sequence). This CDR3 region has 13 residues. Trimming took off 1 base at V and 3 bases at J, with 6 bases between the two ends. The CDR3 protein is CASSLEGDTEAFF. CDR3 coding DNA: TGTGCCAGCAGCTTAGAGGGAGACACTGAAGCTTTCTTT.

The rearrangement uses TRBV6-5 and TRBJ2-5, with TRBD1 matching 7 bases. This CDR3 is 15 amino acids long. Germline V lookup: CDR1 MNHEY, CDR2 SVGAGI. V trimming: 6 bases; J trimming: 1 base; junction bases outside the gene matches: 8. The CDR3, as DNA: TGTGCCAGCAGGGGGATGACAGGGCCCCAAGAGACCCAGTACTTC. Translated: CASRGMTGPQETQYF.

The V gene is TRBV5-4, the J gene TRBJ1-4; no clear D. V was trimmed by 3 bases and J by 8 bases, leaving 17 bases between them. The length of the CDR3 is 15 residues. CDR1 is SGHNT, CDR2 YYREEE, per germline (reference sequence). CDR3 loop: CASSSSGRLGEKLFF. For the CDR3, the DNA is TGTGCCAGCAGCTCTTCGGGTCGGCTTGGGGAAAAACTGTTTTTT.

The genes are TRBV30 and TRBJ2-1; D is ambiguous. V lost 0 bases to trimming and J lost 9 bases, with 12 bases between them. CDR1 is GTSNPN, CDR2 SVGIG, per germline (reference sequence). This CDR3 contains 13 residues. CDR3 amino acids: CAWSVVGLGEQFF. The CDR3 nucleotides are TGTGCCTGGAGTGTGGTCGGGTTGGGTGAGCAGTTCTTC.

The chain carries TRBV7-6 and TRBJ2-1, with D tentatively TRBD2 (6 bases). This CDR3 has 12 amino acids. Per germline, CDR1 SGHVS and CDR2 FNYEAQ. Trimming cost V 5 bases and J 6 bases, with 8 bases left between them. The CDR3 region is CASSRRANEQFF. Written as DNA, the CDR3 is TGTGCCAGCAGCCGGAGGGCCAATGAGCAGTTCTTC.

The CDR3 loop reads CATSREQPTDTQYF. CDR3 bases: TGTGCCACCAGCAGAGAACAGCCCACAGATACGCAGTATTTT. The V gene is TRBV15, the J gene TRBJ2-3, with no clear D. From germline, CDR1 is LNHNV and CDR2 YYDKDF (reference sequence). Trimming cost V 0 bases and J 2 bases, with 6 bases left between them. The CDR3 extends over 14 amino acids.

This CDR3 reads CASSGTSGPSNEQFF. CDR3 sequence (DNA): TGTGCCAGCAGCGGGACTAGCGGGCCCTCCAATGAGCAGTTCTTC. The rearrangement uses TRBV11-2 and TRBJ2-1; 12 nucleotides agree with TRBD2. V trimming: 5 bases; J trimming: 6 bases; junction bases outside the gene matches: 5. The CDR3 is 15 residues long. From germline, CDR1 is SGHAT and CDR2 FQNNGV. Together with reference TRBV11-2 and TRBJ2-1, the CDR3 gives the full variable domain: EAGVAQSPRYKIIEKRQSVAFWCNPISGHATLYWYQQILGQGPKLLIQFQNNGVVDDSQLPKDRFSAERLKGVDSTLKIQPAKLEDSAVYLCASSGTSGPSNEQFFGPGTRLTVL.

The chain recombines TRBV29-1 with TRBJ1-2; TRBD1 matches 8 bases. The CDR3 is made up of 13 amino acids. Per the germline V gene, CDR1 is SQVTM and CDR2 is ANQGSEA. After removal of 7 bases from V and 2 bases from J, the junction contained 6 bases not matched to a gene. CDR3 residues: CSARTGKNYGYTF. CDR3 nucleotide sequence: TGCAGCGCTAGGACAGGGAAGAACTATGGCTACACCTTC.